The 22 T cell receptor beta chains in this list originate from one sample, sequenced in a study of T cell responses to AZD1222 COVID-19 vaccine. Sequencing was performed with immunoSEQ multiplex PCR; in TCRdb, only in-frame clones are kept and a portion is missing. The sample lists some 130,000 clones, 90% occurring once. The sample here was peripheral blood, taken on day 0 of AZD1222 vaccination. The receptors derive from an adult in good health.

The genes are TRBV3-1 (or the pseudogene TRBV3-2) and TRBJ2-4; D not certain. The CDR3 runs to 13 residues. Trimming took off 2 bases at V and 8 bases at J, with 10 bases between the two ends. Germline CDR1 and CDR2: LGHDT and YNNKEL (reference sequence). CDR3 sequence: CASSQPGIDIQYF. CDR3 DNA sequence: TGTGCCAGCAGCCAACCTGGGATCGACATTCAGTACTTC.

The genes are TRBV7-3 and TRBJ1-2, with TRBD1 matching 11 bases. J lost 8 bases, V lost 8 bases, and 10 bases had no gene match. The CDR3 covers 14 residues. The germline V gene encodes CDR1 SGHTA and CDR2 FQGTGA. As DNA, the CDR3 is TGTGCCAGCGGCGGACAGGGGGCGACAGGCGGCTACACCTTC. This sequence encodes CASGGQGATGGYTF.

The rearrangement links TRBV7-2 to TRBJ2-1; D remains unclear. V gave up 4 bases and J gave up 9 bases, with 7 bases separating them. CDR3 length equals 11 residues. From germline, CDR1 is SGHTA and CDR2 FQGNSA. CDR3 sequence reads: CASSSWVEQFF. The CDR3 bases are TGTGCCAGCAGCTCCTGGGTTGAGCAGTTCTTC.

The chain uses TRBV13 and TRBJ1-1; 9 bases agree with TRBD1. V was clipped by 5 bases and J by 5 bases; unmatched bases: 6. The CDR3 totals 14 residues. CDR1 is PRHDT and CDR2 is FYEKMQ in the germline V gene (reference sequence). The CDR3 DNA is TGTGCCAGCAGCACAAGACAGGGGGAAACTGAAGCTTTCTTT. Protein: CASSTRQGETEAFF. Based on the CDR3 plus reference TRBV13 and TRBJ1-1, the full variable domain is AAGVIQSPRHLIKEKRETATLKCYPIPRHDTVYWYQQGPGQDPQFLISFYEKMQSDKGSIPDRFSAQQFSDYHSELNMSSLELGDSALYFCASSTRQGETEAFFGQGTRLTVV.

V is TRBV28 and J is TRBJ2-7; D unclear. The CDR3 length is 17 residues. V was cut by 1 base and J by 0 bases, with 16 bases left in between. Germline lookup yields CDR1 MDHEN and CDR2 SYDVKM. The CDR3: CASSLSLRSTSSYEQYF. As DNA, the CDR3 is TGTGCCAGCAGTTTATCTCTCAGATCAACGAGCTCCTACGAGCAGTACTTC.

This clone was seen once. The rearrangement links TRBV18 to TRBJ2-7; perhaps D is TRBD1 or TRBD2 (5 bases each). CDR1 is KGHSH, CDR2 LQKENI, per germline. This CDR3 contains 12 residues. V was cut by 5 bases and J by 2 bases, with 7 bases left in between. The CDR3 sequence: CASSEGPYEQYF. CDR3 nucleotides: TGTGCCAGCTCAGAGGGACCCTACGAGCAGTACTTC. The whole variable domain, remainder taken from reference TRBV18 and TRBJ2-7, is NAGVMQNPRHLVRRRGQEARLRCSPMKGHSHVYWYRQLPEEGLKFMVYLQKENIIDESGMPKERFSAEFPKEGPSILRIQQVVRGDSAAYFCASSEGPYEQYFGPGTRLTVT.

This clone occurred once. The rearrangement uses TRBV7-9 and TRBJ1-2; D is ambiguous. V was shortened by 5 bases and J by 4 bases, with 23 bases between the two germline ends. Germline CDR1 and CDR2: SEHNR and FQNEAQ (reference sequence). The CDR3 length is 17 residues. The CDR3 nucleotides are TGTGCCAGCAGCCCAGGCGCGGTTCATACGGAGCTCTATGGCTACACCTTC. Protein: CASSPGAVHTELYGYTF.

The chain is built from TRBV6-2 or TRBV6-3 and TRBJ1-6; perhaps TRBD1 as D (6 bases). Germline CDR1 is MNHEY and CDR2 is SVGEGT. The V end lost 3 bases, the J end lost 7 bases, and 13 bases lay between the germline ends. CDR3 length equals 15 residues. CDR3 nucleotides: TGTGCCAGCAGTTATTTTCGGGGGCAGAATTCACCCCTCCACTTT. It specifies CASSYFRGQNSPLHF.

This clone occurred once. The V and J genes are TRBV6-2 or TRBV6-3 and TRBJ2-7; D is perhaps TRBD1 (5 bases). Trimming took off 6 bases at V and 11 bases at J, with 17 bases between the two ends. This CDR3 is built from 12 residues. Per germline, CDR1 MNHEY and CDR2 SVGEGT. CDR3 residues: CASSPPGPVEYF. The CDR3 DNA sequence: TGTGCCAGCAGCCCCCCAGGGCCGGTAGAGTACTTC.

This sequence joins TRBV2 and TRBJ2-5; 7 bases align to TRBD2. With 8 bases clipped from V and 5 bases from J, the junction kept 5 bases outside the gene matches. The CDR3 covers 12 residues. Per germline, CDR1 SNHLY and CDR2 FYNNEI. CDR3 coding DNA: TGTGCCAGCGGGGGAGGGGTTGAGACCCAGTACTTC. As protein: CASGGGVETQYF.

The chain employs TRBV9 and TRBJ1-2, with TRBD1 matching 9 bases. Germline assignment: CDR1 SGDLS and CDR2 YYNGEE. This CDR3 is 14 amino acids long. V lost 3 bases to trimming and J lost 4 bases; unmatched junction nucleotides: 4. The CDR3 DNA is TGTGCCAGCAGCGCCGGGACAGGGATCTATGGCTACACCTTC. It yields the protein CASSAGTGIYGYTF.

This clone occurred once. The chain carries TRBV9 and TRBJ1-1; no clear D. CDR3 length: 16 amino acids. CDR1 and CDR2 (germline): SGDLS, YYNGEE. Trimming cost V 2 bases and J 1 base, with 15 bases left between them. In nucleotides, the CDR3 is TGTGCCAGCAGCGTCAACACCCAGAAGGGGAACACTGAAGCTTTCTTT. Translating it yields CASSVNTQKGNTEAFF.

The J gene is TRBJ1-4, the V gene TRBV7-8; D is ambiguous. The CDR3 runs to 13 residues. V gave up 6 bases and J gave up 5 bases, with 10 bases separating them. In germline, CDR1 is SGHVS, CDR2 FQNEAQ. Here the CDR3 reads CASSPRRNEKLFF. The CDR3 nucleotides read TGTGCCAGCAGTCCTCGACGAAATGAAAAACTGTTTTTT.

This clone has just a few counts. The chain combines TRBV24-1 with TRBJ1-1; D is undetermined. The CDR3 is made up of 13 amino acids. Trimming shortened V by 2 bases and J by 11 bases, and 14 bases separated the two germline ends. Germline CDR1 KGHDR, CDR2 SFDVKD. This chain's CDR3 is CATSDSRQRVAFF. Here the CDR3 DNA reads TGTGCCACCAGTGATTCCCGACAAAGAGTCGCTTTCTTT.

The rearrangement uses TRBV4-3 and TRBJ1-5, with 7 bases fitting TRBD1. V was pared by 4 bases and J by 7 bases, with 7 bases of the junction left unmatched. CDR3 length equals 14 residues. Germline V gene sequence: CDR1 LGHNA, CDR2 YSLEER. CDR3 residues: CASSRDRDYQPQHF. The DNA for the CDR3 is TGCGCCAGCAGCCGTGACAGGGATTACCAGCCCCAGCATTTT.

The V gene is TRBV21-1, the J gene TRBJ1-4; the table's D gene call, TRBD1, was not cross checked with the DNA. TRBV21-1 is an annotated pseudogene. The CDR3 is 15 amino acids. CDR3 in amino acids: CASSKEGQANEKLFF. In DNA form, the CDR3 reads TGTGCCAGCAGCAAAGAGGGACAGGCTAATGAAAAACTGTTTTTT.

This clone was found a few times. J is TRBJ2-7 and V is TRBV30; a weak D match, TRBD1 (5 bases). The V gene's germline CDR1 is GTSNPN and CDR2 SVGIG (reference sequence). This CDR3 contains 13 residues. With 4 bases removed from V and 1 base from J, the gap between germline ends came to 11 bases. The CDR3 loop is CAWKTGLSYEQYF. The DNA for the CDR3 is TGTGCCTGGAAAACAGGCTTATCCTACGAGCAGTACTTC.

This rearrangement joins TRBV5-1 to TRBJ1-1, with D tentatively TRBD1 (6 bases). CDR3 length equals 14 residues. V lost 4 bases and J lost 3, with 13 bases in between. Germline V gives CDR1 SGHRS, CDR2 YFSETQ. CDR3 residues: CASSLQGSYTEAFF. The CDR3 bases are TGCGCCAGCAGCCTACAGGGCTCTTACACTGAAGCTTTCTTT.

This sequence joins TRBV15 and TRBJ2-3; 10 bases fit TRBD1. This CDR3 region has 16 residues. V lost 1 base and J lost 4; bases outside the gene matches: 5. CDR1 is LNHNV and CDR2 is YYDKDF in the germline V gene (reference sequence). CDR3 DNA sequence: TGTGCCACCAGCAGAGCCCTCGGGACAGGGGCAGATACGCAGTATTTT. Protein sequence: CATSRALGTGADTQYF. The full variable domain, with the rest looked up from reference TRBV15 and TRBJ2-3, is DAMVIQNPRYQVTQFGKPVTLSCSQTLNHNVMYWYQQKSSQAPKLLFHYYDKDFNNEADTPDNFQSRRPNTSFCFLDIRSPGLGDTAMYLCATSRALGTGADTQYFGPGTRLTVL.

The chain joins TRBV7-9 to TRBJ1-5; the D gene is possibly TRBD1 (5 bases). V lost 5 bases and J 4 bases, leaving 12 bases between the germline ends. The germline gives CDR1 SEHNR, CDR2 FQNEAQ (reference sequence). CDR3 length: 14 residues. The CDR3 loop is CASSMGPGNQPQHF. CDR3 nucleotides: TGTGCCAGCAGCATGGGACCAGGGAATCAGCCCCAGCATTTT.

The gene calls are TRBV7-9 and TRBJ2-3; 9 bases are shared with TRBD1. The CDR3 totals 14 residues. Per germline, CDR1 SEHNR and CDR2 FQNEAQ (reference sequence). With 5 bases clipped from V and 3 bases from J, the junction kept 3 bases outside the gene matches. Here the CDR3 DNA reads TGTGCCAGCAGCCGGGACAGGGAGACAGATACGCAGTATTTT. The encoded protein is CASSRDRETDTQYF.

CDR3 in amino acids: CAWSRLAWNEQFF. As DNA, the CDR3 is TGTGCCTGGAGTAGACTAGCGTGGAATGAGCAGTTCTTC. The chain couples TRBV30 to TRBJ2-1, with 8 bases aligning to TRBD2. The CDR3 runs 13 residues. CDR1 GTSNPN and CDR2 SVGIG come from the germline V gene (reference sequence). Trimming took 2 bases from V and 7 from J; bases not matched to a gene: 4.